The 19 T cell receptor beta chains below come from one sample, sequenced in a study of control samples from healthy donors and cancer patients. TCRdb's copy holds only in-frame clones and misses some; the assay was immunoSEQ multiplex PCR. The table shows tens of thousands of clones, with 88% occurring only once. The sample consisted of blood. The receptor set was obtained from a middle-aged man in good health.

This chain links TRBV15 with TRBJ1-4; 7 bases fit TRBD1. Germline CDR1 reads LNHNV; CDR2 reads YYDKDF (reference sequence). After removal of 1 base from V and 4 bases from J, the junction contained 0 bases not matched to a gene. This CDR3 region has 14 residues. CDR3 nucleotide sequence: TGTGCCACCAGCAGAGGACAGGGTAATGAAAAACTGTTTTTT. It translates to CATSRGQGNEKLFF.

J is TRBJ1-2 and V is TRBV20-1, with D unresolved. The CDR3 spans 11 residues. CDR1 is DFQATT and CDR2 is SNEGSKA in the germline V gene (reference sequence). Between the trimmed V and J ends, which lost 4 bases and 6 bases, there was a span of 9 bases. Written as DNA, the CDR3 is TGCAGTGCTAAACAGATCGATGGCTACACCTTC. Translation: CSAKQIDGYTF.

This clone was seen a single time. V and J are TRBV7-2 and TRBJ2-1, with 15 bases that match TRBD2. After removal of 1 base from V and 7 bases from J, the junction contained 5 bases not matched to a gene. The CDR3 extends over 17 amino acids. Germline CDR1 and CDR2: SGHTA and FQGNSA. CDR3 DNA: TGTGCCAGCAGCTTAGGTTTAGGGACTAGCGGGGGGAATGAGCAGTTCTTC. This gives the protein CASSLGLGTSGGNEQFF. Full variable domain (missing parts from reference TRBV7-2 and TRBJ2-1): GAGVSQSPSNKVTEKGKDVELRCDPISGHTALYWYRQSLGQGLEFLIYFQGNSAPDKSGLPSDRFSAERTGGSVSTLTIQRTQQEDSAVYLCASSLGLGTSGGNEQFFGPGTRLTVL.

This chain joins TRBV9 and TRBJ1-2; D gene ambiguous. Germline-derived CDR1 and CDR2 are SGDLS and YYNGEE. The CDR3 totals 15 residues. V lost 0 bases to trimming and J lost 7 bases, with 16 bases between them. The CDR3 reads CASSVEDSPRGGYTF. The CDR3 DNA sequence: TGTGCCAGCAGCGTAGAGGATTCCCCCCGAGGTGGCTACACCTTC.

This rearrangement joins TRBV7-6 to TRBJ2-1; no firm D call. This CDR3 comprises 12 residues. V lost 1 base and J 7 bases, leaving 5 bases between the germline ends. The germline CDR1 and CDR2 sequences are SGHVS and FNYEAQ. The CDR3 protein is CASSLVSNEQFF. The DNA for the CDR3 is TGTGCCAGCAGCTTAGTTTCGAATGAGCAGTTCTTC.

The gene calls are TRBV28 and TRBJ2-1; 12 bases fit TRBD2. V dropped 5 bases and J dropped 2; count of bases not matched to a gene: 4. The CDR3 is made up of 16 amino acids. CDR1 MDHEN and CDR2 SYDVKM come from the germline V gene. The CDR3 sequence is CASSPTSGSPYNEQFF. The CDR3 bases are TGTGCCAGCAGTCCGACTAGCGGGAGTCCCTACAATGAGCAGTTCTTC.

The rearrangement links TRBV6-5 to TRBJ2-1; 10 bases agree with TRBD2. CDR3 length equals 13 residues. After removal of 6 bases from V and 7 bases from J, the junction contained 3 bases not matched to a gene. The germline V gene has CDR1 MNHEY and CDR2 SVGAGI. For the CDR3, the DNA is TGTGCCAGCAGGGCTAGCGGGAGTAATGAGCAGTTCTTC. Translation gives CASRASGSNEQFF.

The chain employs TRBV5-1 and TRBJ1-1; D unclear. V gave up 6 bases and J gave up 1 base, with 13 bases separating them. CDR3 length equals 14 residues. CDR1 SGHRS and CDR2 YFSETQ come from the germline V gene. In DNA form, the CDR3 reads TGCGCCAGCAACCGGGATCGCCCGAACACTGAAGCTTTCTTT. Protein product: CASNRDRPNTEAFF.

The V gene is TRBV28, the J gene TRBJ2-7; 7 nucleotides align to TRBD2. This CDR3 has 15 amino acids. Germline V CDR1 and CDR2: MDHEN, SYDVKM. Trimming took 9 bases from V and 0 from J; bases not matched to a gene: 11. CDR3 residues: CASGPLAVGSYEQYF. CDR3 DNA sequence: TGTGCCAGTGGTCCGCTAGCGGTTGGCTCCTACGAGCAGTACTTC.

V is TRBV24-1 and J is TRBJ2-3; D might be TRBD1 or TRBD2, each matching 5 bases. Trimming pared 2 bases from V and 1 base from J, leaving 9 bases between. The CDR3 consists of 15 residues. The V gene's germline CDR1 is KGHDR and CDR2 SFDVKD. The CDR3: CATSDSRDRTDTQYF. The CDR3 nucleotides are TGTGCCACCAGTGATTCCCGGGACCGCACAGATACGCAGTATTTT.

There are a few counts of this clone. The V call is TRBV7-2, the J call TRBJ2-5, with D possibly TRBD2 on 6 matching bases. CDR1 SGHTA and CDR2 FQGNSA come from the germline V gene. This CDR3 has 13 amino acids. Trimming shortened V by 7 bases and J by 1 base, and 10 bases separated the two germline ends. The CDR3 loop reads CASTRGTQETQYF. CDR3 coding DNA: TGTGCCAGCACCCGGGGGACCCAAGAGACCCAGTACTTC.

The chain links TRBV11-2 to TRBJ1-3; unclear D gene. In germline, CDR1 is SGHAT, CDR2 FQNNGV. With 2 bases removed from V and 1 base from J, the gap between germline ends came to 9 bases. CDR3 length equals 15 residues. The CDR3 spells CASSLHPGSGNTIYF. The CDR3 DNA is TGTGCCAGCAGCTTACACCCAGGATCTGGAAACACCATATATTTT.

This chain's CDR3 is CASSSYLHLTGELFF. The CDR3 DNA follows: TGTGCCAGCAGTTCCTACCTCCACCTCACCGGGGAGCTGTTTTTT. The J gene is TRBJ2-2, the V gene TRBV27; D remains ambiguous. V lost 4 bases and J lost 4, with 13 bases in between. The CDR3 runs 15 residues. Germline V gene lookup returns CDR1 MNHEY and CDR2 SMNVEV (reference sequence).

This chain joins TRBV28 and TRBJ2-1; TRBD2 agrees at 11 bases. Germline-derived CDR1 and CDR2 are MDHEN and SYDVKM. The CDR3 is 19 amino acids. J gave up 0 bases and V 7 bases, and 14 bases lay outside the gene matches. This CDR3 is CASTTYAGGTSGSYNEQFF. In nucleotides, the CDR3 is TGTGCCAGCACCACGTACGCAGGGGGGACTAGCGGCTCCTACAATGAGCAGTTCTTC.

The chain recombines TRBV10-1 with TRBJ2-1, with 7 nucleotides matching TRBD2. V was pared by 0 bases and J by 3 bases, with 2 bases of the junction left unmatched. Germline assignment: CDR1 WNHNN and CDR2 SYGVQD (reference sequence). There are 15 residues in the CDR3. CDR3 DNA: TGCGCCAGCAGTGAGTCATCGGGAGGCTACAATGAGCAGTTCTTC. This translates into CASSESSGGYNEQFF.

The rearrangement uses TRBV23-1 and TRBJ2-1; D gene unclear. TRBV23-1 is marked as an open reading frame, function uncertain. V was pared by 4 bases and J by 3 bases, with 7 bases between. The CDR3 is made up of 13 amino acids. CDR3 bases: TGCGCCAGCAGTCCGGGCCACTACAATGAGCAGTTCTTC. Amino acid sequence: CASSPGHYNEQFF.

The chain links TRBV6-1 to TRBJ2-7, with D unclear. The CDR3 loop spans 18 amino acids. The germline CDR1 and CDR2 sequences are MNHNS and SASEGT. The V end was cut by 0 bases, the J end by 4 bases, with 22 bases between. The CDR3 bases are TGTGCCAGCAGTGAAGCGTTGGCGACTGGCATGACTGTTTACGAGCAGTACTTC. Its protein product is CASSEALATGMTVYEQYF.

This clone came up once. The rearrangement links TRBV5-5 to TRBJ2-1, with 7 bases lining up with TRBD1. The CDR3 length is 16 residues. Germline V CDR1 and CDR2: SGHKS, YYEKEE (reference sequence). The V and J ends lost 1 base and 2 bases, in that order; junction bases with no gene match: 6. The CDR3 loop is CASSLTGATAYNEQFF. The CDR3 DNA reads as TGTGCCAGCAGCTTGACAGGGGCTACAGCCTACAATGAGCAGTTCTTC. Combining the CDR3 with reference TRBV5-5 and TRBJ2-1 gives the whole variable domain DAGVTQSPTHLIKTRGQQVTLRCSPISGHKSVSWYQQVLGQGPQFIFQYYEKEERGRGNFPDRFSARQFPNYSSELNVNALLLGDSALYLCASSLTGATAYNEQFFGPGTRLTVL.

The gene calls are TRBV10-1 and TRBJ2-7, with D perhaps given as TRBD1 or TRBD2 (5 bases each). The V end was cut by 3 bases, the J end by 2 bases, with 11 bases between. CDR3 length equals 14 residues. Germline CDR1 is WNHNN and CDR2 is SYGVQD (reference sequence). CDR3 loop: CASSDDGTTYEQYF. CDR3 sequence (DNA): TGCGCCAGCAGTGACGACGGGACCACCTACGAGCAGTACTTC.